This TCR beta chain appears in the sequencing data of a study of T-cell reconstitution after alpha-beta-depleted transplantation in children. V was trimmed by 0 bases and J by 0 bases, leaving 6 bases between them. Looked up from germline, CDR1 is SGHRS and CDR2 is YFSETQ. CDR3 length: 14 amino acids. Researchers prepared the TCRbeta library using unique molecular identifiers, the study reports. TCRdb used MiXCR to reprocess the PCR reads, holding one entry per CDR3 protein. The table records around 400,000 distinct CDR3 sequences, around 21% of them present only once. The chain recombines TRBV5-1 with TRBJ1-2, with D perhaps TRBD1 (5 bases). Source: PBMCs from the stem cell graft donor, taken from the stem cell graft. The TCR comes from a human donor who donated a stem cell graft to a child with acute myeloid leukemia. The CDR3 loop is CASSLAQANYGYTF. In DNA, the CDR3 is TGCGCCAGCAGCTTGGCACAGGCTAACTATGGCTACACCTTC. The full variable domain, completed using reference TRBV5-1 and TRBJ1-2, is KAGVTQTPRYLIKTRGQQVTLSCSPISGHRSVSWYQQTPGQGLQFLFEYFSETQRNKGNFPGRFSGRQFSNSRSEMNVSTLELGDSALYLCASSLAQANYGYTFGSGTRLTVV.